These 10 T cell receptor beta chains share one sample of origin, sequenced in a study of beta chain features in type 1 diabetes. cDNA synthesis used the whole RNA isolate, giving expressed TCRB sequences. Here immunoSEQ multiplex PCR was the method, and the copy in TCRdb shows in-frame clones only, minus some. This sample yields about 130,000 clones, of which about 9.2% are seen a single time; approximately 0.68% belongs to the top ten. The sequenced material came from central memory CD4+ T cells from blood. The source of these receptors is a man younger than 35 in good health.

This clone was counted a few times. The gene calls are TRBV18 and TRBJ2-3, with 8 nucleotides matching TRBD2. V was clipped by 3 bases and J by 4 bases; unmatched bases: 3. The germline CDR1 and CDR2 sequences are KGHSH and LQKENI. The CDR3 consists of 14 residues. CDR3 sequence (DNA): TGTGCCAGCTCACCGGGACTAGGGTCAGATACGCAGTATTTT. Translated: CASSPGLGSDTQYF.

The sample holds many counts of this clone. The rearrangement joins TRBV7-2 to TRBJ2-1, with D possibly matching TRBD2 (6 bases). Germline-derived CDR1 and CDR2 are SGHTA and FQGNSA. V was trimmed by 2 bases and J by 10 bases, leaving 12 bases between them. The CDR3 runs to 13 residues. CDR3 amino acids: CASSLTRAGEQFF. CDR3 DNA sequence: TGTGCCAGCAGCTTAACCCGGGCGGGGGAGCAGTTCTTC.

This chain links TRBV28 with TRBJ2-1, with 8 bases lining up with TRBD2. The CDR3 spans 15 residues. The germline V gene encodes CDR1 MDHEN and CDR2 SYDVKM. V was clipped by 3 bases and J by 5 bases; unmatched bases: 6. CDR3 DNA sequence: TGTGCCAGCAGTTTTCAGGCGGGGGGCCACAATGAGCAGTTCTTC. This gives the protein CASSFQAGGHNEQFF.

The genes are TRBV4-2 and TRBJ2-3; TRBD2 matches at 13 bases. The CDR3 is 19 amino acids. Per the germline V gene, CDR1 is LGHNA and CDR2 is YNFKEQ. V lost 0 bases, J lost 0 bases, and 6 bases stayed unmatched. The CDR3 is CASSQDLLAGGRSTDTQYF. CDR3 DNA: TGTGCCAGCAGCCAAGATCTACTAGCGGGGGGGCGTAGCACAGATACGCAGTATTTT.

In this sample, this clone turned up many times. The chain combines TRBV12-2 with TRBJ2-7; TRBD1 is taken as the D call from the table, unchecked against the DNA. TRBV12-2 is recorded as a pseudogene. The CDR3 loop spans 15 amino acids. The CDR3: CASRHYRGISYEQYF. CDR3 DNA: TGTGCAAGTCGCCATTACAGGGGCATCTCCTACGAGCAGTACTTC.

The chain has TRBV10-3 and TRBJ2-7, with 11 nucleotides matching TRBD2. Germline CDR1 is ENHRY and CDR2 is SYGVKD. The CDR3 length is 14 residues. V lost 6 bases and J lost 7; bases outside the gene matches: 8. The CDR3: CAISNSGGAREQYF. The CDR3 nucleotides read TGTGCCATCAGCAATAGCGGGGGGGCCCGAGAGCAGTACTTC.

This clone was detected a few times. The chain combines TRBV5-6 with TRBJ2-3, with 14 bases that match TRBD2. The ends lost 4 bases at V and 4 bases at J; junction bases unmatched: 2. CDR3 length: 15 residues. Germline V lookup: CDR1 SGHDT, CDR2 YYEEEE. As DNA, the CDR3 is TGTGCCAGCAGCGGGACTAGCGGGGGTGCAGATACGCAGTATTTT. This sequence encodes CASSGTSGGADTQYF.

J is TRBJ2-7 and V is TRBV5-1; D unclear. Trimming pared 1 base from V and 0 bases from J, leaving 8 bases between. Per germline, CDR1 SGHRS and CDR2 YFSETQ. The CDR3 extends over 14 amino acids. The CDR3 spells CASSLTLLSYEQYF. The CDR3 DNA reads as TGCGCCAGCAGCTTGACACTACTCTCCTACGAGCAGTACTTC.

J is TRBJ1-1 and V is TRBV29-1; D gene unclear. The length of the CDR3 is 11 residues. The germline V gene encodes CDR1 SQVTM and CDR2 ANQGSEA. Trimming pared 6 bases from V and 1 base from J, leaving 6 bases between. The CDR3 nucleotides read TGCAGCGTGCGAGAGAACACTGAAGCTTTCTTT. Protein: CSVRENTEAFF.

The chain carries TRBV7-2 and TRBJ2-5; TRBD2 is a possible D gene (6 bases). In germline, CDR1 is SGHTA, CDR2 FQGNSA. This CDR3 spans 14 amino acids. Deletions cut 5 bases from V and 4 bases from J, with 14 bases between. Here the CDR3 reads CASSEDYRRETQYF. The CDR3 coding sequence is TGTGCCAGCAGCGAGGACTATCGGCGAGAGACCCAGTACTTC.